Below are 19 T cell receptor beta chains sequenced from a single sample in a study of control samples from healthy donors and cancer patients. The table came from immunoSEQ multiplex PCR; TCRdb's copy has only in-frame clones and leaves some out. In the table there are about 89,000 clones, around nine tenths of which are singletons. Material: blood. These receptors were taken from a man aged 30 to 39 in good health.

This chain links TRBV12-3 or TRBV12-4 with TRBJ2-5, with D uncertain. Trimming left V 5 bases short and J 6 bases short, with 10 bases between. This CDR3 has 12 residues. Here the CDR3 reads CASSTRGQTQYF. CDR3 nucleotides: TGTGCCAGCAGTACGAGAGGACAGACCCAGTACTTC.

The chain recombines TRBV9 with TRBJ2-3; 8 bases fit TRBD2. Germline lookup yields CDR1 SGDLS and CDR2 YYNGEE. V shed 2 bases and J 0 bases; nucleotides not matched to a gene: 8. The CDR3 is 17 residues long. CDR3 amino acids: CASSVGRGGFSTDTQYF. As DNA, the CDR3 is TGTGCCAGCAGCGTGGGCCGGGGGGGCTTTAGCACAGATACGCAGTATTTT.

The chain links TRBV6-2 or TRBV6-3 to TRBJ2-1; D is possibly TRBD1 or TRBD2 (5 bases each). Germline lookup yields CDR1 MNHEY and CDR2 SVGEGT. The CDR3 spans 12 residues. V was shortened by 3 bases and J by 9 bases, with 9 bases between the two germline ends. This CDR3 is CASSYYGAEQFF. For the CDR3, the DNA is TGTGCCAGCAGTTATTACGGGGCTGAGCAGTTCTTC.

CDR3 sequence reads: CASSDGQGVNIQYF. CDR3 nucleotide sequence: TGCGCCAGCAGTGATGGGCAGGGGGTCAACATTCAGTACTTC. This chain joins TRBV10-2 and TRBJ2-4, with 7 bases identical to TRBD1. Losses at the gene ends were 3 bases for V and 7 bases for J; bases not matched to a gene: 6. CDR1 and CDR2 (germline): WSHSY, SAAADI. CDR3 size: 14 residues.

The V call is TRBV30, the J call TRBJ1-1; D unclear. The CDR3 is 13 residues long. Per germline, CDR1 GTSNPN and CDR2 SVGIG (reference sequence). Trimming removed 4 bases at V and 1 base at J, with 10 bases between. The CDR3 nucleotides read TGTGCCTGGACCCGTGCAGGGAACACTGAAGCTTTCTTT. Translating it yields CAWTRAGNTEAFF.

This clone was detected once. This chain connects TRBV2 to TRBJ2-5; 8 nucleotides match TRBD2. Germline V gives CDR1 SNHLY, CDR2 FYNNEI. The CDR3 has 15 amino acids. J was trimmed by 5 bases and V by 6 bases; bases with no gene match: 11. CDR3 DNA sequence: TGTGCCAGCAGCCCCCGGGCGGGGGGTCAGGAGACCCAGTACTTC. This translates into CASSPRAGGQETQYF.

This clone was counted only a few times. The chain couples TRBV7-9 to TRBJ2-5; D is perhaps TRBD2 (5 bases). V was cut by 7 bases and J by 7 bases, with 19 bases left in between. The CDR3 length is 14 residues. The germline CDR1 and CDR2 sequences are SEHNR and FQNEAQ (reference sequence). CDR3 DNA sequence: TGTGCCAGCACTCTAGGGCATACCCGGGGGACCCAGTACTTC. This codes for CASTLGHTRGTQYF.

J is TRBJ2-7 and V is TRBV7-8; 10 positions match TRBD1. The CDR3 sequence is 17 residues long. The trim removed 2 bases at V and 3 bases at J, leaving 10 bases unmatched. Germline values: CDR1 SGHVS, CDR2 FQNEAQ. The CDR3 loop is CASSLSPTRTGGYEQYV. CDR3 DNA: TGTGCCAGCAGCTTATCCCCAACGAGGACAGGGGGCTACGAGCAGTACGTC.

This chain links TRBV6-6 with TRBJ1-5, with D possibly TRBD1 on 5 matching bases. V dropped 3 bases and J dropped 2 bases, with 14 bases sitting between them. Germline assignment: CDR1 MNHNY and CDR2 SVGAGI (reference sequence). The CDR3 loop spans 16 amino acids. The CDR3: CASSYLGRDRNQPQHF. CDR3 nucleotide sequence: TGTGCCAGCAGTTATCTCGGGAGGGACCGCAATCAGCCCCAGCATTTT.

CDR3 in DNA: TGTGCCAGCGGCGTCTGGCATTTT. Protein sequence: CASGVWHF. The V call is TRBV6-4, the J call TRBJ1-5, with no clear D. The length of the CDR3 is 8 residues. V was pared by 8 bases and J by 15 bases, with 8 bases between. Germline loops: CDR1 MRHNA, CDR2 SNTAGT.

The rearrangement links TRBV7-9 to TRBJ2-1; the D gene is possibly TRBD1 (5 bases). Germline loops: CDR1 SEHNR, CDR2 FQNEAQ (reference sequence). This CDR3 is built from 15 residues. The germline V and J ends were trimmed by 1 base and 2 bases, with 9 bases remaining between them. The CDR3 coding sequence is TGTGCCAGCAGCTTAGGGACACCCACCTACAATGAGCAGTTCTTC. It encodes CASSLGTPTYNEQFF. Looking up the rest from reference TRBV7-9 and TRBJ2-1 gives the full variable domain: DTGVSQNPRHKITKRGQNVTFRCDPISEHNRLYWYRQTLGQGPEFLTYFQNEAQLEKSRLLSDRFSAERPKGSFSTLEIQRTEQGDSAMYLCASSLGTPTYNEQFFGPGTRLTVL.

Comment on this clone: This sequence may be a read error, since a much larger clone differs from it by one base. The sample contains more than one DNA sequence encoding this CDR3. The rearrangement links TRBV7-6 to TRBJ2-2; TRBD2 agrees at 8 bases. CDR3 length equals 15 residues. V was pared by 4 bases and J by 6 bases, with 7 bases of the junction left unmatched. Germline values: CDR1 SGHVS, CDR2 FNYEAQ. The CDR3 reads CASSSLGRGAGELFF. The CDR3 region has the DNA TGTGCCAGCAGCTCCCTAGGGCGGGGGGCCGGGGAGCTGTTTTTT.

This chain joins TRBV30 and TRBJ2-7; TRBD1 aligns across 9 bases. V trimming: 1 base; J trimming: 5 bases; junction bases outside the gene matches: 9. Germline CDR1 and CDR2: GTSNPN and SVGIG (reference sequence). The CDR3 runs 15 residues. The CDR3 loop is CAWSGPGQGGHEQYF. The CDR3 bases are TGTGCCTGGAGTGGTCCGGGACAGGGCGGCCACGAGCAGTACTTC. Complete variable domain (other parts from reference TRBV30 and TRBJ2-7): SQTIHQWPATLVQPVGSPLSLECTVEGTSNPNLYWYRQAAGRGLQLLFYSVGIGQISSEVPQNLSASRPQDRQFILSSKKLLLSDSGFYLCAWSGPGQGGHEQYFGPGTRLTVT.

The V and J genes are TRBV12-3 or TRBV12-4 and TRBJ1-2, with unresolved D. This CDR3 is built from 12 residues. With 8 bases removed from V and 3 bases from J, the gap between germline ends came to 10 bases. In DNA, the CDR3 is TGTGCCAGCGGACGCCGGGACTATGGCTACACCTTC. It translates to CASGRRDYGYTF.

This chain uses TRBV7-9 with TRBJ1-1; weak D call: TRBD1 (6 bases). Germline assignment: CDR1 SEHNR and CDR2 FQNEAQ (reference sequence). This CDR3 region has 14 residues. V lost 5 bases and J 6 bases, leaving 16 bases between the germline ends. CDR3 nucleotides: TGTGCCAGCAGCCCGGGCGGGGGGCTGCCTGAAGCTTTCTTT. This sequence encodes CASSPGGGLPEAFF. The full variable domain, rest sourced from reference TRBV7-9 and TRBJ1-1, is DTGVSQNPRHKITKRGQNVTFRCDPISEHNRLYWYRQTLGQGPEFLTYFQNEAQLEKSRLLSDRFSAERPKGSFSTLEIQRTEQGDSAMYLCASSPGGGLPEAFFGQGTRLTVV.

V and J are TRBV23-1 and TRBJ2-3, with D possibly TRBD1 on 5 matching bases. TRBV23-1 is assigned to the ORF class and has an uncertain function. The germline V and J ends were trimmed by 0 bases and 7 bases, with 17 bases remaining between them. The CDR3 has 16 amino acids. The CDR3 loop reads CASSQSVNRYSNTQYF. DNA of the CDR3: TGCGCCAGCAGTCAATCCGTGAACAGGTACTCAAATACGCAGTATTTT.

J is TRBJ2-1 and V is TRBV6-6; TRBD2 aligns across 8 bases. Germline assignment: CDR1 MNHNY and CDR2 SVGAGI (reference sequence). There are 15 residues in the CDR3. V gave up 7 bases and J gave up 7 bases; unmatched junction bases: 12. The CDR3 here is CASTFAAGGRNEQFF. The CDR3 DNA is TGTGCCAGCACCTTCGCCGCGGGGGGAAGGAATGAGCAGTTCTTC.

The chain joins TRBV5-4 to TRBJ2-3; the D is unclear. The CDR3 is made up of 13 amino acids. The germline V gene encodes CDR1 SGHNT and CDR2 YYREEE (reference sequence). Trimming removed 4 bases at V and 0 bases at J, with 6 bases between. CDR3 sequence: CASSLTSTDTQYF. CDR3 nucleotide sequence: TGTGCCAGCAGCCTCACCAGCACAGATACGCAGTATTTT.

The rearrangement joins TRBV12-3 or TRBV12-4 to TRBJ1-5, with no clear D. Trimming removed 4 bases at V and 4 bases at J, with 5 bases between. The CDR3 totals 12 residues. The CDR3 bases are TGTGCCAGCAGTTGGGCAAATCAGCCCCAGCATTTT. Translation gives CASSWANQPQHF.